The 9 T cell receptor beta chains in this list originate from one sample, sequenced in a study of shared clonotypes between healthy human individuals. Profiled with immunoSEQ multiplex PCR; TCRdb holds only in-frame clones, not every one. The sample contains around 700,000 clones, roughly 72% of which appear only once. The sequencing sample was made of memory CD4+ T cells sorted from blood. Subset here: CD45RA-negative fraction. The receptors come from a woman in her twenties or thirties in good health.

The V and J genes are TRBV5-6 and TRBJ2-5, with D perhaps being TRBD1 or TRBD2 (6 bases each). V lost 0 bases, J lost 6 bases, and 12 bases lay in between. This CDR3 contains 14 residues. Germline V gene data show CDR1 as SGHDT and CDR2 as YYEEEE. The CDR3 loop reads CASSLGGGLQTQYF. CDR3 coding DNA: TGTGCCAGCAGCTTGGGTGGGGGGCTACAGACCCAGTACTTC. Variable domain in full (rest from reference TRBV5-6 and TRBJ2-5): DAGVTQSPTHLIKTRGQQVTLRCSPKSGHDTVSWYQQALGQGPQFIFQYYEEEERQRGNFPDRFSGHQFPNYSSELNVNALLLGDSALYLCASSLGGGLQTQYFGPGTRLLVL.

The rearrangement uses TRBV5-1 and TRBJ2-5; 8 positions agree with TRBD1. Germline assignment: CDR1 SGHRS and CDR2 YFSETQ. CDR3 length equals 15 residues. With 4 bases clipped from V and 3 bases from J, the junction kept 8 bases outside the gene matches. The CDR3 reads CASSIRTGTEETQYF. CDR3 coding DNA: TGCGCCAGCAGCATTCGGACAGGGACCGAAGAGACCCAGTACTTC. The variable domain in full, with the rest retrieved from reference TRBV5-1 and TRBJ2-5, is KAGVTQTPRYLIKTRGQQVTLSCSPISGHRSVSWYQQTPGQGLQFLFEYFSETQRNKGNFPGRFSGRQFSNSRSEMNVSTLELGDSALYLCASSIRTGTEETQYFGPGTRLLVL.

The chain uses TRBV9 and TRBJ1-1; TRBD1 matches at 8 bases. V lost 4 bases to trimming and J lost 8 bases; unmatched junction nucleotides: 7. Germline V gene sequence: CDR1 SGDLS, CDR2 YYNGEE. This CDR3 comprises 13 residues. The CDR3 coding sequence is TGTGCCAGCAGCTACGAGTGGACAGGGGAAGCTTTCTTT. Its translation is CASSYEWTGEAFF.

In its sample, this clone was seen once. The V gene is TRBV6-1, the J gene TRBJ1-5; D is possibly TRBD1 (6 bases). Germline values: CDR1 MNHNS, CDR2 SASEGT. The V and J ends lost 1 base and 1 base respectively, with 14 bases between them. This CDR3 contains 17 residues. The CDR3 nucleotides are TGTGCCAGCAGTGAAGGCAGCCGACAGGACAGCAATCAGCCCCAGCATTTT. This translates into CASSEGSRQDSNQPQHF.

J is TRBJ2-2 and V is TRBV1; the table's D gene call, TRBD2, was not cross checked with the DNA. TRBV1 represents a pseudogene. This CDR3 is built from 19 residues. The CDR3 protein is CTSSQDLGLAGGRAGELFF. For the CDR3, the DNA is TGCACCAGCAGCCAAGATCTGGGACTAGCGGGAGGAAGAGCCGGGGAGCTGTTTTTT.

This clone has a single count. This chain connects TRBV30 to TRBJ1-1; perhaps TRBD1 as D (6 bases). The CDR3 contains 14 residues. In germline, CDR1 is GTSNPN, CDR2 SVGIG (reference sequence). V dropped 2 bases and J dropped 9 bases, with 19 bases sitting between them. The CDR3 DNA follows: TGTGCCTGGAGTAGGCAAGGCGGGGGCTTTCAAGCTTTCTTT. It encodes CAWSRQGGGFQAFF.

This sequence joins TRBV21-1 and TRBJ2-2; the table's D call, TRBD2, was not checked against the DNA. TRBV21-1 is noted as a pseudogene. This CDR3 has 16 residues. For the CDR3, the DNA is TGTGCCAGCAGCAAAGTCCTAGCGGAGAACACCGGGGAGCTGTTTTTT. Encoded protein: CASSKVLAENTGELFF.

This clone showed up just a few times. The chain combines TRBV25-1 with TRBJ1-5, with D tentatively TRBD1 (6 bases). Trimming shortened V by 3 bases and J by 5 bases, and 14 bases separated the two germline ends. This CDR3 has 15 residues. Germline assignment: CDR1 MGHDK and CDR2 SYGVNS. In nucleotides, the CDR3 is TGTGCCAGCAGTGAGAGTACAGGGTCGGATCAGCCCCAGCATTTT. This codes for CASSESTGSDQPQHF.

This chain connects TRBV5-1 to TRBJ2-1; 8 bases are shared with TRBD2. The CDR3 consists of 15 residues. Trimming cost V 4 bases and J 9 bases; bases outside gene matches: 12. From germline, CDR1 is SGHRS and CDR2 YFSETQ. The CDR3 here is CASSRASGSPGEQFF. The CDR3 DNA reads TGCGCCAGCAGCCGGGCGAGCGGGAGCCCGGGTGAGCAGTTCTTC.